This T cell receptor beta chain was identified in a study of blood T cell repertoires in COVID-19. Methods used by the authors: From reference gene primer amplification, estimates of nucleated cell counts were derived. Repertoires were generated with immunoSEQ multiplex PCR, while TCRdb's copy carries only in-frame clones and drops some. From that table come the V and J calls and clone size; the DNA was used to work out D and trimming. Here the sample spans 250,000 to 350,000 clones, roughly 88% being singletons. CDR3 length: 16 amino acids. V was cut by 4 bases and J by 3 bases, with 16 bases left in between. The V gene's germline CDR1 is KGHSH and CDR2 LQKENI.

The chain joins TRBV18 to TRBJ1-3; possibly TRBD1 for D (6 bases). The TCR was taken from a man aged 18-30 years with active or convalescent COVID-19. Sequences were obtained from peripheral blood. The CDR3, as DNA: TGTGCCAGCTCACGAGGCCTTGGGGGCGATGGAAACACCATATATTTT. Its protein product is CASSRGLGGDGNTIYF.